The 21 T cell receptor beta chains listed next were all sequenced from one sample in a study of blood T cell repertoires in COVID-19. Profiled with immunoSEQ multiplex PCR; TCRdb holds only in-frame clones, not every one. This sample carries about 200,000 clones, 83% of them seen once, and the ten largest clones take about 2.7%. Sequencing used peripheral blood. The source is a woman aged 40 to 55 with active or convalescent COVID-19.

The chain recombines TRBV7-8 with TRBJ1-2, with a tentative D call TRBD1 (5 bases). The CDR3 sequence is 15 residues long. CDR1 is SGHVS, CDR2 FQNEAQ, per germline. Trimming removed 5 bases at V and 4 bases at J, with 17 bases between. This CDR3 is CASSARDRTAYGYTF. The CDR3 coding sequence is TGTGCCAGCAGCGCACGTGACAGAACAGCCTATGGCTACACCTTC.

This chain joins TRBV19 and TRBJ2-2; weak D call: TRBD2 (5 bases). The CDR3 length is 14 residues. Germline CDR1 and CDR2: LNHDA and SQIVND (reference sequence). V lost 4 bases, J lost 1 base, and 7 bases lay in between. CDR3 bases: TGTGCCAGTAGTACCGAGGGGAACACCGGGGAGCTGTTTTTT. This sequence encodes CASSTEGNTGELFF.

J is TRBJ2-7 and V is TRBV5-6; TRBD2 aligns across 7 bases. V was clipped by 4 bases and J by 6 bases; unmatched bases: 1. The CDR3 extends over 11 amino acids. Germline V gene data show CDR1 as SGHDT and CDR2 as YYEEEE. The CDR3 DNA is TGTGCCAGCAGCGGGGGGGGCGAGCAGTACTTC. Translating gives CASSGGGEQYF.

The CDR3 DNA sequence: TGCGCCAGCAGCCAAGAGACAAGCTTCTACAATGAGCAGTTCTTC. It translates to CASSQETSFYNEQFF. The chain combines TRBV4-1 with TRBJ2-1; D gene uncertain. V was clipped by 0 bases and J by 3 bases, with 9 bases between them. The CDR3 contains 15 residues. Germline CDR1 is MGHRA and CDR2 is YSYEKL.

This chain connects TRBV14 to TRBJ1-1; D gene ambiguous. Trimming left V 1 base short and J 0 bases short, with 9 bases between. Germline V lookup: CDR1 SGHDN, CDR2 FVKESK. The CDR3 sequence is 15 residues long. The CDR3 spells CASSQVGSLNTEAFF. Here the CDR3 DNA reads TGTGCCAGCAGCCAAGTAGGGAGTTTGAACACTGAAGCTTTCTTT.

This clone was observed a few times. V is TRBV28 and J is TRBJ2-3; 12 bases match TRBD2. CDR3 length equals 16 residues. The V gene's germline CDR1 is MDHEN and CDR2 SYDVKM. The junction had 6 bases not matched to a gene; V was cut back by 6 bases and J by 2 bases. DNA of the CDR3: TGTGCCAGCAGCGCCCGACTAGCGGGAGTCACAGATACGCAGTATTTT. It encodes CASSARLAGVTDTQYF.

The rearrangement joins TRBV9 to TRBJ1-2, with a tentative D call TRBD1 (6 bases). Trimming cost V 0 bases and J 6 bases, with 12 bases left between them. This CDR3 has 14 residues. Germline-derived CDR1 and CDR2 are SGDLS and YYNGEE. CDR3: CASSVDTGRDGYTF. CDR3 bases: TGTGCCAGCAGCGTAGACACAGGGCGGGATGGCTACACCTTC.

This clone was counted a single time. V is TRBV9 and J is TRBJ2-3; 9 bases agree with TRBD2. With V trimmed by 0 bases and J by 7 bases, 9 bases remained unmatched. This CDR3 is 16 amino acids long. Looked up from germline, CDR1 is SGDLS and CDR2 is YYNGEE. CDR3 sequence reads: CASSVAGRGRVNTQYF. The CDR3, as DNA: TGTGCCAGCAGCGTAGCTGGTCGCGGGAGGGTTAATACGCAGTATTTT.

The chain is built from TRBV7-9 and TRBJ1-2, with no clear D. Germline CDR1 reads SEHNR; CDR2 reads FQNEAQ (reference sequence). The germline V and J ends were trimmed by 2 bases and 2 bases, with 12 bases remaining between them. The CDR3 has 15 amino acids. The CDR3 reads CASSLQEKPNYGYTF. The CDR3 DNA reads TGTGCCAGCAGCTTACAGGAAAAGCCGAACTATGGCTACACCTTC.

This clone was recorded a few times. This CDR3 reads CASSPVQGAGSPLHF. The CDR3 DNA follows: TGTGCCAGCAGCCCCGTTCAGGGGGCAGGATCACCCCTCCACTTT. This sequence joins TRBV14 and TRBJ1-6; 8 positions agree with TRBD1. The germline V gene has CDR1 SGHDN and CDR2 FVKESK. The CDR3 loop spans 15 amino acids. J was trimmed by 10 bases and V by 4 bases; bases with no gene match: 9.

V is TRBV6-5 and J is TRBJ1-5; D may be TRBD1 (5 bases). The germline gives CDR1 MNHEY, CDR2 SVGAGI. With 0 bases removed from V and 6 bases from J, the gap between germline ends came to 9 bases. The CDR3 length is 14 residues. The CDR3 coding sequence is TGTGCCAGCAGTTACTCAGGGGCAGGTCAGCCCCAGCATTTT. It is translated as CASSYSGAGQPQHF.

This rearrangement joins TRBV28 to TRBJ2-7; 7 bases fit TRBD1. After removal of 5 bases from V and 1 base from J, the junction contained 8 bases not matched to a gene. CDR3 size: 15 residues. Per the germline V gene, CDR1 is MDHEN and CDR2 is SYDVKM. The CDR3 region is CASSGIGGQSYEQYF. The CDR3, as DNA: TGTGCCAGCAGTGGAATAGGGGGACAGTCCTACGAGCAGTACTTC.

The rearrangement links TRBV7-8 to TRBJ1-2; TRBD1 agrees at 8 bases. CDR3 length: 13 amino acids. Germline CDR1 and CDR2: SGHVS and FQNEAQ. Germline trimming cut 4 bases from V and 6 bases from J; bases unmatched to any gene: 4. DNA for the CDR3: TGTGCCAGCAGCTACAGGGGGTTAGATGGCTACACCTTC. It translates to CASSYRGLDGYTF. The full variable domain, completed using reference TRBV7-8 and TRBJ1-2, is GAGVSQSPRYKVAKRGQDVALRCDPISGHVSLFWYQQALGQGPEFLTYFQNEAQLDKSGLPSDRFFAERPEGSVSTLKIQRTQQEDSAVYLCASSYRGLDGYTFGSGTRLTVV.

V usage is TRBV4-2 and J usage is TRBJ2-7; possibly TRBD1 for D (5 bases). Trimming removed 1 base from V and 4 bases from J, with 5 bases in between. The CDR3 contains 12 residues. From germline, CDR1 is LGHNA and CDR2 YNFKEQ. CDR3 amino acids: CASSQGQYEQYF. DNA for the CDR3: TGTGCCAGCAGCCAAGGACAGTACGAGCAGTACTTC.

CDR3 DNA sequence: TGTGCCACCAGCAGAGAAGGGGGCGACAGGCGAGCTTTCTTT. This gives the protein CATSREGGDRRAFF. The chain carries TRBV15 and TRBJ1-1; TRBD1 matches 7 bases. This CDR3 is 14 amino acids long. V lost 0 bases and J lost 10; bases outside the gene matches: 8. CDR1 and CDR2 (germline): LNHNV, YYDKDF (reference sequence).

The rearrangement uses TRBV5-6 and TRBJ2-1; 10 positions agree with TRBD2. Germline V gene sequence: CDR1 SGHDT, CDR2 YYEEEE. The CDR3 contains 15 residues. The trim removed 3 bases at V and 4 bases at J, leaving 4 bases unmatched. CDR3 sequence reads: CASSYLTSGYNEQFF. DNA of the CDR3: TGTGCCAGCAGCTACTTGACTAGCGGGTACAATGAGCAGTTCTTC.

V is TRBV28 and J is TRBJ1-2; 10 bases line up with TRBD1. This CDR3 spans 14 amino acids. The germline CDR1 and CDR2 sequences are MDHEN and SYDVKM. V dropped 4 bases and J dropped 2; count of bases not matched to a gene: 1. The CDR3 sequence: CASSSGQGNYGYTF. CDR3 nucleotide sequence: TGTGCCAGCAGTTCGGGACAGGGGAACTATGGCTACACCTTC.

This chain connects TRBV24-1 to TRBJ1-2; possibly TRBD1 for D (5 bases). The V end lost 4 bases, the J end lost 4 bases, and 18 bases lay between the germline ends. The germline CDR1 and CDR2 sequences are KGHDR and SFDVKD. This CDR3 contains 16 residues. The DNA for the CDR3 is TGTGCCACCAGTGAAGACGACGGAGGGGTGGGCTATGGCTACACCTTC. This codes for CATSEDDGGVGYGYTF.

The chain is built from TRBV6-6 and TRBJ2-5, with TRBD2 identical over 9 bases. V shed 6 bases, J shed 7 bases, and the junction held 27 bases outside the gene matches. The CDR3 spans 20 residues. From germline, CDR1 is MNHNY and CDR2 SVGAGI (reference sequence). The CDR3 DNA follows: TGTGCCAGCAGCCGGACGAGGGTGTCTAGCGGGGACAGCATGCGGGGGACCCAGTACTTC. Its protein product is CASSRTRVSSGDSMRGTQYF.

This clone was observed a single time. The J gene is TRBJ1-2, the V gene TRBV27, with D perhaps matching TRBD1 (6 bases). The germline V gene encodes CDR1 MNHEY and CDR2 SMNVEV (reference sequence). The CDR3 totals 13 residues. Trimming removed 2 bases at V and 3 bases at J, with 7 bases between. The CDR3 spells CASSLNRDYGYTF. As DNA, the CDR3 is TGTGCCAGCAGTTTAAACAGGGACTATGGCTACACCTTC.

This chain uses TRBV3-1 (or the pseudogene TRBV3-2) with TRBJ2-1, with 11 bases that match TRBD2. Germline loops: CDR1 LGHDT, CDR2 YNNKEL (reference sequence). V lost 5 bases to trimming and J lost 3 bases; unmatched junction nucleotides: 12. The CDR3 contains 18 residues. CDR3 DNA: TGTGCCAGCAGCACAACAGCCCCGACTAGCGGGAACTACAATGAGCAGTTCTTC. It specifies CASSTTAPTSGNYNEQFF.